This passage covers 27 T cell receptor beta chains from one sample sequenced in a study of Ad26.COV2.S vaccination and SARS-CoV-2 variants. Noted treatment: 15 to 20 received Ad26.COV2.S at low or high dose, single or two shots; several received placebo; per-sample allocation not given. Vaccine and placebo recipients were sampled on day 63 after the first injection. Clones were read by immunoSEQ multiplex PCR, and TCRdb kept only the in-frame ones, dropping some. There are 350,000 to 500,000 clones in the sample; 90% occur only once, and approximately 4.5% lies in the top ten. The sample in question was peripheral blood, obtained in a trial of Ad26.COV2.S vaccine versus placebo. These receptor sequences come from a person between 18 and 65 years old who received the Ad26.COV2.S COVID-19 vaccine or a placebo.

This chain links TRBV5-1 with TRBJ2-7; 7 nucleotides align to TRBD1. V dropped 4 bases and J dropped 6; count of bases not matched to a gene: 10. The CDR3 covers 14 residues. CDR1 SGHRS and CDR2 YFSETQ come from the germline V gene. The CDR3 protein is CASSPPGQVFEQYF. CDR3 bases: TGCGCCAGCAGCCCTCCCGGACAGGTCTTCGAGCAGTACTTC.

This chain connects TRBV27 to TRBJ2-5; no reliable D call. The CDR3 has 14 residues. Germline values: CDR1 MNHEY, CDR2 SMNVEV (reference sequence). Between the trimmed V and J ends, which lost 0 bases and 4 bases, there was a span of 9 bases. CDR3 protein: CASSLSGRPETQYF. The CDR3, as DNA: TGTGCCAGCAGTTTATCCGGCAGGCCAGAGACCCAGTACTTC.

The J gene is TRBJ1-5, the V gene TRBV5-6; weak D call: TRBD1 (6 bases). The V end was cut by 3 bases, the J end by 0 bases, with 13 bases between. Germline assignment: CDR1 SGHDT and CDR2 YYEEEE. The CDR3 sequence is 16 residues long. CDR3 loop: CASSSFGGLSNQPQHF. CDR3 coding DNA: TGTGCCAGCAGCTCATTTGGGGGGCTTAGCAATCAGCCCCAGCATTTT.

This clone was detected a few times. CDR3 bases: TGTGCCAGCAGTTCCGGGACAACGACTCAGCCCCAGCATTTT. As protein: CASSSGTTTQPQHF. V usage is TRBV6-2 or TRBV6-3 and J usage is TRBJ1-5, with a tentative D call TRBD1 (6 bases). The CDR3 covers 14 residues. Germline V gene data show CDR1 as MNHEY and CDR2 as SVGEGT. V lost 4 bases and J 6 bases, leaving 13 bases between the germline ends.

The DNA of the CDR3 is TGTGCCAGCAGTCGGCGGACAGGCCTTTTATCTGGGGCCAACGTCCTGACTTTC. It specifies CASSRRTGLLSGANVLTF. The chain couples TRBV6-6 to TRBJ2-6, with 7 bases matching TRBD1. CDR3 length: 18 amino acids. Per germline, CDR1 MNHNY and CDR2 SVGAGI (reference sequence). V was clipped by 5 bases and J by 1 base; unmatched bases: 11.

This clone came up a few times. The chain joins TRBV27 to TRBJ2-7, with 8 nucleotides matching TRBD2. There are 15 residues in the CDR3. Germline V gives CDR1 MNHEY, CDR2 SMNVEV (reference sequence). V was clipped by 5 bases and J by 6 bases; unmatched bases: 12. CDR3 nucleotide sequence: TGTGCCAGCAGTACCTCTTGGCTAGCGGGTGGCGAGCAGTACTTC. It specifies CASSTSWLAGGEQYF.

This clone was found once. The V gene is TRBV7-2, the J gene TRBJ2-7, with 7 bases aligning to TRBD1. The CDR3 consists of 15 residues. Per the germline V gene, CDR1 is SGHTA and CDR2 is FQGNSA. V shed 5 bases, J shed 3 bases, and the junction held 10 bases outside the gene matches. CDR3 coding DNA: TGTGCCAGCAGCCAAACGAACAGGGGCCACTACGAGCAGTACTTC. Translation: CASSQTNRGHYEQYF.

The chain couples TRBV14 to TRBJ1-2, with D tentatively TRBD1 (5 bases). The ends were cut back, 3 bases at V and 3 bases at J, with 14 bases in the middle. The V gene's germline CDR1 is SGHDN and CDR2 FVKESK. This CDR3 has 15 residues. The CDR3 nucleotides are TGTGCCAGCAGCCAGGATCTCCGGGGGTACTATGGCTACACCTTC. Protein: CASSQDLRGYYGYTF.

The chain recombines TRBV4-2 with TRBJ1-1; D call uncertain. The V end was cut by 1 base, the J end by 5 bases, with 11 bases between. This CDR3 is 14 amino acids long. Germline CDR1 is LGHNA and CDR2 is YNFKEQ. CDR3 loop: CASSQGLAGTEAFF. The DNA for the CDR3 is TGTGCCAGCAGCCAAGGATTAGCGGGAACTGAAGCTTTCTTT.

V usage is TRBV25-1 and J usage is TRBJ2-1, with 12 bases aligning to TRBD2. Germline loops: CDR1 MGHDK, CDR2 SYGVNS. V was clipped by 7 bases and J by 16 bases; unmatched bases: 23. This CDR3 has 17 residues. The CDR3 loop reads CASIGRWGEDRLAGVFF. CDR3 nucleotide sequence: TGTGCCAGCATTGGGAGGTGGGGGGAGGACCGACTAGCGGGAGTCTTCTTC.

A few counts support this clone. The same CDR3 also results from other DNA sequences found in this sample. The rearrangement joins TRBV19 to TRBJ1-3, with D possibly TRBD1 on 5 matching bases. The CDR3 loop spans 14 amino acids. V dropped 2 bases and J dropped 1 base, with 6 bases sitting between them. Germline V gene lookup returns CDR1 LNHDA and CDR2 SQIVND (reference sequence). Here the CDR3 reads CASSIRGSGNTIYF. Here the CDR3 DNA reads TGTGCCAGTAGTATAAGGGGATCTGGAAACACCATATATTTT. The complete variable domain, with remaining parts taken from reference TRBV19 and TRBJ1-3, reads DGGITQSPKYLFRKEGQNVTLSCEQNLNHDAMYWYRQDPGQGLRLIYYSQIVNDFQKGDIAEGYSVSREKKESFPLTVTSAQKNPTAFYLCASSIRGSGNTIYFGEGSWLTVV.

The chain recombines TRBV9 with TRBJ2-5; TRBD1 agrees at 7 bases. Germline assignment: CDR1 SGDLS and CDR2 YYNGEE. V lost 0 bases to trimming and J lost 3 bases; unmatched junction nucleotides: 2. CDR3 length: 14 amino acids. The CDR3 loop reads CASSVETGKETQYF. As DNA, the CDR3 is TGTGCCAGCAGCGTAGAGACAGGGAAAGAGACCCAGTACTTC.

This clone was counted between two and nine times. The rearrangement joins TRBV18 to TRBJ2-7; D perhaps matches TRBD2 (7 bases). V was clipped by 8 bases and J by 6 bases, with 14 bases between them. Germline loops: CDR1 KGHSH, CDR2 LQKENI. The CDR3 loop spans 12 amino acids. CDR3 sequence reads: CASGLAGAEQYF. DNA of the CDR3: TGTGCCAGCGGTCTGGCGGGGGCCGAGCAGTACTTC.

V gene TRBV5-6 combines with J gene TRBJ2-3; TRBD2 matches 12 bases. J gave up 6 bases and V 0 bases, and 14 bases lay outside the gene matches. Germline values: CDR1 SGHDT, CDR2 YYEEEE. The CDR3 runs 19 residues. CDR3 in amino acids: CASSLAIRASGRAVDTQYF. The DNA for the CDR3 is TGTGCCAGCAGCTTGGCCATCAGGGCTAGCGGGAGGGCCGTGGATACGCAGTATTTT.

This rearrangement joins TRBV5-4 to TRBJ1-6; D remains ambiguous. The CDR3 is 15 residues long. The V and J ends lost 4 bases and 14 bases respectively, with 22 bases between them. The germline V gene encodes CDR1 SGHNT and CDR2 YYREEE (reference sequence). The CDR3 coding sequence is TGTGCCAGCAGCGAGAGTCCCTCCCAATTAGTGGCCCTCCACTTT. Translation gives CASSESPSQLVALHF.

V is TRBV28 and J is TRBJ1-5, with 7 bases fitting TRBD1. This CDR3 has 13 residues. Trimming cost V 10 bases and J 7 bases; bases outside gene matches: 10. From germline, CDR1 is MDHEN and CDR2 SYDVKM. CDR3 coding DNA: TGTGCCACCGACCAGGACAGGCGGCAGCCCCAGCATTTT. As protein: CATDQDRRQPQHF.

The chain joins TRBV27 to TRBJ2-3, with TRBD2 identical over 10 bases. After removal of 6 bases from V and 14 bases from J, the junction contained 8 bases not matched to a gene. This CDR3 is built from 12 residues. Germline CDR1 and CDR2: MNHEY and SMNVEV (reference sequence). CDR3 residues: CASRRSGGIGYF. The CDR3 DNA is TGTGCCAGCAGGCGTAGCGGGGGGATTGGGTATTTT.

The V and J genes are TRBV11-1 and TRBJ2-7; TRBD2 matches 7 bases. This CDR3 spans 15 amino acids. Per germline, CDR1 SGHAT and CDR2 FQDESV (reference sequence). The ends lost 5 bases at V and 5 bases at J; junction bases unmatched: 12. CDR3 residues: CASSHWGGRTNEQYF. CDR3 coding DNA: TGTGCCAGCAGCCACTGGGGAGGGCGAACTAACGAGCAGTACTTC.

The V gene is TRBV2, the J gene TRBJ1-2, with D hard to call. V lost 6 bases and J lost 2, with 16 bases in between. This CDR3 contains 15 residues. The germline V gene encodes CDR1 SNHLY and CDR2 FYNNEI. The CDR3 here is CASRTPRHSNYGYTF. For the CDR3, the DNA is TGTGCCAGCAGGACTCCCCGACACTCCAACTATGGCTACACCTTC.

The chain is built from TRBV29-1 and TRBJ2-1; TRBD2 matches at 14 bases. CDR1 and CDR2 from the germline V gene are SQVTM and ANQGSEA. The J segment lost 7 bases and the V segment lost 0 bases, leaving 11 bases of the junction unmatched. The CDR3 spans 18 residues. CDR3 DNA sequence: TGCAGCGTTGAAGATGGGACTAGCGGGAGCCGCTACGGGAATGAGCAGTTCTTC. Its protein is CSVEDGTSGSRYGNEQFF.

The genes are TRBV5-4 and TRBJ2-1; TRBD2 aligns across 9 bases. The CDR3 loop spans 16 amino acids. Trimming cost V 0 bases and J 3 bases; bases outside gene matches: 4. Per germline, CDR1 SGHNT and CDR2 YYREEE (reference sequence). Here the CDR3 DNA reads TGTGCCAGCAGCTTGGCCGCTAGCGGGAACTACAATGAGCAGTTCTTC. Protein: CASSLAASGNYNEQFF.

The chain carries TRBV5-1 and TRBJ1-1; D unclear. This CDR3 contains 12 residues. The ends were cut back, 0 bases at V and 6 bases at J, with 6 bases in the middle. CDR1 is SGHRS and CDR2 is YFSETQ in the germline V gene. The CDR3 DNA sequence: TGCGCCAGCAGCTTGGGGGGTCCTGAAGCTTTCTTT. Protein product: CASSLGGPEAFF.

The rearrangement joins TRBV3-1 (or the pseudogene TRBV3-2) to TRBJ2-3; the match to TRBD2 covers 12 bases. Unmatched junction bases numbered 8, after V lost 0 bases and J lost 1 base. The length of the CDR3 is 19 residues. Germline V gene lookup returns CDR1 LGHDT and CDR2 YNNKEL (reference sequence). The CDR3 bases are TGTGCCAGCAGCCAAGATGGGCTAGCGGGAGGGTACCGCACAGATACGCAGTATTTT. Translated: CASSQDGLAGGYRTDTQYF.

The gene calls are TRBV11-2 and TRBJ2-2; the D gene is possibly TRBD2 (7 bases). The length of the CDR3 is 19 residues. Trimming cost V 7 bases and J 2 bases, with 26 bases left between them. The V gene's germline CDR1 is SGHAT and CDR2 FQNNGV. The CDR3 is CASTFLSHGGRTNTGELFF. In DNA form, the CDR3 reads TGTGCCAGCACCTTTCTCTCCCACGGGGGGCGAACCAACACCGGGGAGCTGTTTTTT.

V is TRBV6-4 and J is TRBJ1-5, with 9 bases fitting TRBD1. CDR3 length: 18 residues. With V trimmed by 6 bases and J by 1 base, 13 bases remained unmatched. CDR1 MRHNA and CDR2 SNTAGT come from the germline V gene. DNA of the CDR3: TGTGCCAGCAGCAATTACAGGGGGCGCGACGGGAGCAATCAGCCCCAGCATTTT. It specifies CASSNYRGRDGSNQPQHF.

The chain carries TRBV2 and TRBJ2-1; D is unresolved. Germline V lookup: CDR1 SNHLY, CDR2 FYNNEI. The CDR3 is 13 residues long. V shed 1 base and J shed 4 bases, with 5 bases lying between them. The CDR3 nucleotides read TGTGCCAGCAGTGAAGGGAATTACAATGAGCAGTTCTTC. Translated, it gives CASSEGNYNEQFF.

V gene TRBV7-6 combines with J gene TRBJ2-5; TRBD2 matches 13 bases. V lost 5 bases and J lost 4; bases outside the gene matches: 7. This CDR3 is 16 amino acids long. CDR1 SGHVS and CDR2 FNYEAQ come from the germline V gene. CDR3 DNA: TGTGCCAGCAGCGGTGGACTAGCGGGAGCCTTAGAGACCCAGTACTTC. It yields the protein CASSGGLAGALETQYF. The full variable domain, rest sourced from reference TRBV7-6 and TRBJ2-5, is GAGVSQSPRYKVTKRGQDVALRCDPISGHVSLYWYRQALGQGPEFLTYFNYEAQQDKSGLPNDRFSAERPEGSISTLTIQRTEQRDSAMYRCASSGGLAGALETQYFGPGTRLLVL.